This TCR beta chain was observed in a study of PD-L1 blockade in urothelial cancer. Clones were sequenced by immunoSEQ multiplex PCR, and TCRdb holds only the in-frame ones, with some missing. The table has tens of thousands of clones, approximately 77% seen once; the top ten hold over 3.5%. The sample consisted of PBMCs, taken around atezolizumab (anti-PD-L1) treatment. The TCR comes from a man between 65 and 85 years old with urothelial cancer.

In DNA, the CDR3 is TGTGCCAGCAGCTTGGATCCAGGGAACACCGGGGAGCTGTTTTTT. It is translated as CASSLDPGNTGELFF. The rearrangement uses TRBV5-4 and TRBJ2-2; D is unresolved. Trimming removed 0 bases from V and 1 base from J, with 7 bases in between. This CDR3 region has 15 residues. CDR1 and CDR2 (germline): SGHNT, YYREEE (reference sequence).